This note documents a single T cell receptor beta chain sequence. Its cognate antigen is unknown. This sample was included in a study of beta chain features in type 1 diabetes. General study findings and limits: Type 1 diabetes patients had moderately but significantly shorter TCRB CDR3s in all four CD4+ subsets.

Every bit of the isolated RNA underwent reverse transcription, so sequencing read expressed TCRB transcripts. Using immunoSEQ multiplex PCR, the repertoire was profiled, and TCRdb retains in-frame clones only, with some absent. The sample lists 300,000 to 350,000 clones; less than 9.5% were seen once. The authors took one heparinised blood draw, averaging about 120 mL, from each donor. The CDR3 is 13 residues long. V shed 6 bases and J shed 4 bases, with 12 bases lying between them. Germline CDR1 SNHLY, CDR2 FYNNEI. V usage is TRBV2 and J usage is TRBJ1-2; D might be TRBD1 (6 bases). The receptor comes from a woman between 18 and 29 years old in good health. Sequencing was performed on central memory CD4+ T cells from blood. The CDR3 here is CASSETGLYGYTF. CDR3 bases: TGTGCCAGCAGCGAGACAGGCCTCTATGGCTACACCTTC.